This entry lists 14 T cell receptor beta chains sequenced from one sample in a study of OX40 agonist ivuxolimab in advanced cancers. Clones were sequenced by immunoSEQ multiplex PCR, and TCRdb holds only the in-frame ones, with some missing. The table lists under 60,000 clones, roughly 94% of them singletons. This specimen consisted of CD4+ or CD8+ T cells sorted from blood, obtained in a trial of the OX40 agonist ivuxolimab. The receptors here all came from an adult with an advanced solid tumor such as melanoma, head and neck, liver or kidney cancer.

This clone turned up a few times. J is TRBJ2-1 and V is TRBV11-2, with 10 bases matching TRBD2. The germline V gene encodes CDR1 SGHAT and CDR2 FQNNGV. The CDR3 is made up of 17 amino acids. The trim removed 1 base at V and 4 bases at J, leaving 7 bases unmatched. CDR3 coding DNA: TGTGCCAGCAGCTTAGTAGGGACTAGCGTTGAGTACAATGAGCAGTTCTTC. Amino acids: CASSLVGTSVEYNEQFF.

The chain joins TRBV19 to TRBJ2-7, with unresolved D. Germline V gene data show CDR1 as LNHDA and CDR2 as SQIVND (reference sequence). The CDR3 sequence is 14 residues long. The ends were cut back, 3 bases at V and 5 bases at J, with 14 bases in the middle. CDR3 in DNA: TGTGCCAGTAGTATTGGTCCCAGTCGGCACGAGCAGTACTTC. Its translation: CASSIGPSRHEQYF.

The V gene is TRBV9, the J gene TRBJ2-3; 8 positions agree with TRBD2. CDR3 length: 15 residues. The V gene's germline CDR1 is SGDLS and CDR2 YYNGEE. The J segment lost 4 bases and the V segment lost 2 bases, leaving 6 bases of the junction unmatched. CDR3 in amino acids: CASSVYSGGPDTQYF. The CDR3 DNA is TGTGCCAGCAGCGTCTACAGCGGGGGCCCAGATACGCAGTATTTT.

CDR3 DNA: TGTGCCAGCAGCTTTCGGACTAGCGGATCCTACGAGCAGTACTTC. As protein: CASSFRTSGSYEQYF. The chain combines TRBV13 with TRBJ2-7; 10 positions match TRBD2. After removal of 3 bases from V and 1 base from J, the junction contained 3 bases not matched to a gene. CDR3 length: 15 amino acids. Germline CDR1 PRHDT, CDR2 FYEKMQ (reference sequence). The complete variable domain, with remaining parts taken from reference TRBV13 and TRBJ2-7, reads AAGVIQSPRHLIKEKRETATLKCYPIPRHDTVYWYQQGPGQDPQFLISFYEKMQSDKGSIPDRFSAQQFSDYHSELNMSSLELGDSALYFCASSFRTSGSYEQYFGPGTRLTVT.

The chain has TRBV6-5 and TRBJ2-7, with D tentatively TRBD2 (6 bases). Germline assignment: CDR1 MNHEY and CDR2 SVGAGI. The V end was cut by 2 bases, the J end by 2 bases, with 13 bases between. The CDR3 is 15 amino acids. The DNA for the CDR3 is TGTGCCAGCAGTTACGGACGGGAGTTCGCCTACGAGCAGTACTTC. This translates into CASSYGREFAYEQYF.

The J gene is TRBJ2-7, the V gene TRBV27, with D unclear. This CDR3 region has 12 residues. CDR1 MNHEY and CDR2 SMNVEV come from the germline V gene (reference sequence). V gave up 2 bases and J gave up 6 bases, with 8 bases separating them. The CDR3 DNA sequence: TGTGCCAGCAGTTTACCAGGACGCGAGCAGTACTTC. Its translation is CASSLPGREQYF.

V gene TRBV7-9 combines with J gene TRBJ1-2, with TRBD1 matching over 9 bases. The J segment lost 8 bases and the V segment lost 5 bases, leaving 6 bases of the junction unmatched. CDR3 length: 13 amino acids. Germline CDR1 reads SEHNR; CDR2 reads FQNEAQ (reference sequence). The CDR3 DNA follows: TGTGCCAGCAGCGCACAGGGGGCGCAGGGCTACACCTTC. Its translation is CASSAQGAQGYTF.

The chain has TRBV10-1 and TRBJ2-3, with 7 bases matching TRBD2. The trim removed 3 bases at V and 6 bases at J, leaving 6 bases unmatched. CDR1 WNHNN and CDR2 SYGVQD come from the germline V gene (reference sequence). The length of the CDR3 is 14 residues. CDR3 residues: CASSDSRLADTQYF. The CDR3 bases are TGCGCCAGCAGTGACTCTCGACTAGCTGATACGCAGTATTTT.

This clone was seen once. The CDR3 protein is CASSPPTGEKLFF. In DNA, the CDR3 is TGTGCCAGCTCACCACCTACCGGGGAAAAACTGTTTTTT. The rearrangement uses TRBV18 and TRBJ1-4; D not resolved. Trimming removed 0 bases from V and 8 bases from J, with 7 bases in between. Germline CDR1 is KGHSH and CDR2 is LQKENI. The CDR3 length is 13 residues.

In its sample, this clone was seen once. The chain has TRBV7-3 and TRBJ2-2, with D perhaps TRBD2 (6 bases). Per germline, CDR1 SGHTA and CDR2 FQGTGA. The CDR3 has 14 residues. Trimming pared 2 bases from V and 3 bases from J, leaving 7 bases between. In DNA, the CDR3 is TGTGCCAGCAGCTTATTAGCGGACACCGGGGAGCTGTTTTTT. It yields the protein CASSLLADTGELFF.

CDR3 residues: CASSQWDRGIVNTGELFF. CDR3 sequence (DNA): TGCGCCAGCAGCCAATGGGACAGGGGAATCGTGAACACCGGGGAGCTGTTTTTT. This chain uses TRBV4-3 with TRBJ2-2, with 10 nucleotides matching TRBD1. Looked up from germline, CDR1 is LGHNA and CDR2 is YSLEER. This CDR3 has 18 amino acids. Losses at the gene ends were 2 bases for V and 1 base for J; bases not matched to a gene: 7.

V usage is TRBV19 and J usage is TRBJ2-6; D not resolved. CDR1 and CDR2 (germline): LNHDA, SQIVND (reference sequence). V was trimmed by 8 bases and J by 0 bases, leaving 11 bases between them. The CDR3 consists of 15 residues. CDR3 region: CASSHYLSGANVLTF. CDR3 DNA sequence: TGTGCCAGTTCCCACTACCTCTCTGGGGCCAACGTCCTGACTTTC.

The rearrangement uses TRBV9 and TRBJ1-2; D is undetermined. Germline V gene data show CDR1 as SGDLS and CDR2 as YYNGEE. The germline V and J ends were trimmed by 7 bases and 0 bases, with 13 bases remaining between them. The CDR3 is made up of 14 amino acids. The CDR3 DNA is TGTGCCAGCCAGAGCCCGGCCACTAACTATGGCTACACCTTC. Amino acids: CASQSPATNYGYTF.

This chain uses TRBV19 with TRBJ2-2, with D uncertain. The CDR3 has 14 amino acids. Trimming removed 0 bases at V and 6 bases at J, with 8 bases between. Looked up from germline, CDR1 is LNHDA and CDR2 is SQIVND (reference sequence). CDR3 DNA sequence: TGTGCCAGTAGTATAGATCTTTGGGCCGGGGAGCTGTTTTTT. Amino acids: CASSIDLWAGELFF. Filled out from reference TRBV19 and TRBJ2-2, the complete variable domain reads DGGITQSPKYLFRKEGQNVTLSCEQNLNHDAMYWYRQDPGQGLRLIYYSQIVNDFQKGDIAEGYSVSREKKESFPLTVTSAQKNPTAFYLCASSIDLWAGELFFGEGSRLTVL.